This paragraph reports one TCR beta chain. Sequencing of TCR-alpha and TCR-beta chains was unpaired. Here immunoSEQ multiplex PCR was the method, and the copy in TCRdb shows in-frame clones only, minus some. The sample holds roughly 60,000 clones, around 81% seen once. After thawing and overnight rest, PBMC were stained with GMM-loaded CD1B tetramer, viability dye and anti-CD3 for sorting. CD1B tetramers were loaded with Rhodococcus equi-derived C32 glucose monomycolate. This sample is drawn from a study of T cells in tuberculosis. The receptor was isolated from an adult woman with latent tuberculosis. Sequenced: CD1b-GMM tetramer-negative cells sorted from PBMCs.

The CDR3 DNA is TGCGCCAGCAGTGAGTCGAGGAGGGGATCTTACGAGCAGTACTTC. Its protein product is CASSESRRGSYEQYF. The V and J genes are TRBV10-2 and TRBJ2-7; TRBD2 is a possible D gene (6 bases). Germline CDR1 WSHSY, CDR2 SAAADI. Trimming pared 0 bases from V and 4 bases from J, leaving 13 bases between. The length of the CDR3 is 15 residues.